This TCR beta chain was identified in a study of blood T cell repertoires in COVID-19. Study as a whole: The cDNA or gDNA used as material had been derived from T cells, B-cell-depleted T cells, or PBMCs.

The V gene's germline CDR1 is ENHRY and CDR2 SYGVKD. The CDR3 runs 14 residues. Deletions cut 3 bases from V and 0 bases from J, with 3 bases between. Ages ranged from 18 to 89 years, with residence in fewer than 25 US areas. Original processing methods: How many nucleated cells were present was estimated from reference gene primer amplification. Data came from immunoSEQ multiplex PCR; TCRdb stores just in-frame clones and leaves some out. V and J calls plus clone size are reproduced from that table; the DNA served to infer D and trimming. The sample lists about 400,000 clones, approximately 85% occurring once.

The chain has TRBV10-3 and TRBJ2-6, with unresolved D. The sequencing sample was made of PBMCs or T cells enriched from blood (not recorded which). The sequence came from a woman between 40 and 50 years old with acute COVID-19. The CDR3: CAISDHSGANVLTF. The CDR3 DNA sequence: TGTGCCATCAGTGACCACTCTGGGGCCAACGTCCTGACTTTC.